Listed below are T cell receptor beta chains from one sample, sequenced in a study of human T cells and chemical hapten exposure. TCRdb re-analysed the RACE reads in MiXCR, keeping a single row per CDR3 protein. The table records about 97,000 distinct CDR3 sequences, around a quarter of them present only once. Sequenced here: whole blood, sampled in connection with sensitization to the hapten diphenylcyclopropenone (DPC). The receptors stem from a man in his forties or fifties with alopecia areata. Some clones in this sample may be carry-over from other donors' samples. Each CDR3 is given with its conserved first and last residue. D genes are given only for firm matches. Part of the rows lack a size; the others show once, few, many or a class for expanded clones.

TRBJ2-1,15,NA,few,TRBV28,CASSLAGSAYNEQFF,TGTGCCAGCAGTTTAGCGGGAAGCGCCTACAATGAGCAGTTCTTC
TRBJ2-7,14,NA,NA,TRBV5-1,CASSGRGRDGEQYF,TGCGCCAGCAGCGGAAGGGGACGGGACGGCGAGCAGTACTTC
TRBJ1-1,16,NA,few,TRBV20-1,CSARANGGPMNTEAFF,TGCAGTGCTAGAGCCAACGGGGGTCCCATGAACACTGAAGCTTTCTTT
TRBJ2-2,14,NA,NA,TRBV20-1,CSASVHPNTGELFF,TGCAGTGCTAGCGTGCACCCGAACACCGGGGAGCTGTTTTTT
TRBJ2-4,14,NA,once,TRBV7-9,CASSIRVGGDIQYF,TGTGCCAGCAGCATCCGGGTGGGAGGAGACATTCAGTACTTC
TRBJ2-6,16,NA,NA,TRBV12-3/TRBV12-4,CASSFLEGSGANVLTF,TGTGCCAGCAGTTTCTTGGAGGGGTCTGGGGCCAACGTCCTGACTTTC
TRBJ2-3,17,NA,few,TRBV4-1,CASSQVVGGTSMDTQYF,TGCGCCAGCAGCCAAGTCGTCGGGGGGACAAGTATGGATACGCAGTATTTT
TRBJ2-5,14,TRBD2,few,TRBV7-2,CASSLTSGQETQYF,TGTGCCAGCAGTTTGACTAGCGGTCAAGAGACCCAGTACTTC
TRBJ1-2,14,NA,few,TRBV20-1,CSARRPGTNYGYTF,TGCAGTGCTAGAAGGCCAGGAACTAACTATGGCTACACCTTC
TRBJ1-6,14,NA,NA,TRBV14,CASSQGAARSPLHF,TGTGCCAGCAGCCAAGGGGCCGCTAGATCACCCCTCCACTTT
TRBJ2-7,15,TRBD2,few,TRBV20-1,CSASPTGGLTYEQYF,TGCAGTGCTAGTCCCACGGGGGGGTTGACCTACGAGCAGTACTTC
TRBJ2-3,15,TRBD1,few,TRBV28,CASSSTGGPTDTQYF,TGTGCCAGCAGTTCCACAGGGGGCCCCACAGATACGCAGTATTTT
TRBJ2-2,15,NA,NA,TRBV6-2/TRBV6-3,CASSSNSENTGELFF,TGTGCCAGCAGTTCAAATAGCGAGAACACCGGGGAGCTGTTTTTT
TRBJ2-1,14,NA,medium-sized,TRBV10-2,CASSESGGYNEQFF,TGCGCCAGCAGTGAGTCAGGGGGTTACAATGAGCAGTTCTTC
TRBJ2-7,15,TRBD2,NA,TRBV7-6,CASSLVIAGDNEQYF,TGTGCCAGCAGCTTAGTGATAGCGGGAGATAACGAGCAGTACTTC
TRBJ1-4,14,TRBD1,NA,TRBV6-5,CASSYSRTGPKLFF,TGTGCCAGCAGTTACTCCAGGACAGGGCCAAAACTGTTTTTT
TRBJ2-7,16,TRBD2,few,TRBV29-1,CSVAHMGLAGGYEQYF,TGCAGCGTTGCCCACATGGGACTAGCGGGAGGCTACGAGCAGTACTTC
TRBJ1-1,14,TRBD1,few,TRBV7-3,CASSSTGRGTEAFF,TGTGCCAGCAGCTCGACAGGGCGAGGGACTGAAGCTTTCTTT
TRBJ1-5,14,NA,NA,TRBV10-2,CASRRSDSNQPQHF,TGCGCCAGCAGGAGGAGTGATAGCAATCAGCCCCAGCATTTT
TRBJ2-3,14,NA,many,TRBV7-2,CASSSLQHTDTQYF,TGTGCCAGCAGCTCCCTCCAACACACAGATACGCAGTATTTT
TRBJ2-1,13,TRBD1,NA,TRBV29-1,CSVGPGGINEQFF,TGCAGCGTTGGGCCAGGGGGTATCAATGAGCAGTTCTTC
TRBJ2-5,13,TRBD2,few,TRBV6-5,CASSRSGRETQYF,TGTGCCAGCAGCCGGAGCGGGAGAGAGACCCAGTACTTC
TRBJ1-1,15,TRBD1,NA,TRBV6-2/TRBV6-3,CASSTRQGLYPEAFF,TGTGCCAGCAGTACACGACAGGGGCTTTATCCTGAAGCTTTCTTT
TRBJ1-6,16,NA,few,TRBV20-1,CSARGGQGLYNSPLHF,TGCAGTGCTAGGGGCGGTCAGGGGCTCTATAATTCACCCCTCCACTTT
TRBJ2-4,13,NA,NA,TRBV28,CASTPGRVDIQYF,TGTGCCAGCACCCCGGGCAGGGTGGACATTCAGTACTTC
TRBJ1-2,14,TRBD1,few,TRBV29-1,CSVEGAGGSYGYTF,TGCAGCGTTGAAGGCGCAGGGGGCAGCTATGGCTACACCTTC